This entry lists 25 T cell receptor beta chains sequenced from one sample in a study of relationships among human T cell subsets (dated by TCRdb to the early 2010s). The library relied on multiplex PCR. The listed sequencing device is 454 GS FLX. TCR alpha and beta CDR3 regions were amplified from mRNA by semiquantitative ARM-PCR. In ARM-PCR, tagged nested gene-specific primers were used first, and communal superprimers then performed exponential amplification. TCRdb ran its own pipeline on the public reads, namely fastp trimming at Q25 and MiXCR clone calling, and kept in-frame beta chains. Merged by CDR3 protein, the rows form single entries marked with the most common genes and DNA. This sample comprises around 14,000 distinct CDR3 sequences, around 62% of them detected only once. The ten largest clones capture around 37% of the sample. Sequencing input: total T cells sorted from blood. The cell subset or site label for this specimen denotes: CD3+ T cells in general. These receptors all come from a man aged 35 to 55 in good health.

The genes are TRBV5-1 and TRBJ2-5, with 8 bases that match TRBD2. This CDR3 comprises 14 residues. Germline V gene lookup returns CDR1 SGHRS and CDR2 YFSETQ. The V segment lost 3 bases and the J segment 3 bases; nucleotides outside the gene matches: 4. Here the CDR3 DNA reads TGCGCCAGCAGCTATGGACTAGCAGAAGAGACCCAGTACTTC. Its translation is CASSYGLAEETQYF.

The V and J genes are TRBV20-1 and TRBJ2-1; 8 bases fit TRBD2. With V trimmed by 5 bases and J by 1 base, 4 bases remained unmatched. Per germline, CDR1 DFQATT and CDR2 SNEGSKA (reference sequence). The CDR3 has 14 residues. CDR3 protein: CSAQKRESYNEQFF. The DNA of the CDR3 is TGCAGTGCTCAAAAGCGGGAGTCCTACAATGAGCAGTTCTTC.

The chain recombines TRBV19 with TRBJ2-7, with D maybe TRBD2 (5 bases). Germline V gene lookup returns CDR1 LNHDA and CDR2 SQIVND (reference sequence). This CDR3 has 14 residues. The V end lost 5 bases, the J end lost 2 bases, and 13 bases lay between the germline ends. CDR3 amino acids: CASSPSITTYEQYF. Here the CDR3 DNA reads TGTGCCAGTAGTCCTAGCATTACCACCTACGAGCAGTACTTC.

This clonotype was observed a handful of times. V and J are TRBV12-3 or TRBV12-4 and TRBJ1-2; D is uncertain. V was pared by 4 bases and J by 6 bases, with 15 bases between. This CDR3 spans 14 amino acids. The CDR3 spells CASSSQVVKDGYTF. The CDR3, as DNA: TGTGCCAGCAGTTCCCAAGTAGTGAAGGATGGCTACACCTTC.

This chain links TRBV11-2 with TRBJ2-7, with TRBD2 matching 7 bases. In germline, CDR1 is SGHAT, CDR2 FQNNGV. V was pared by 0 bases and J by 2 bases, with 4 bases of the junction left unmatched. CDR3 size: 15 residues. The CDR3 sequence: CASSLDSGRAYEQYF. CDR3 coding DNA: TGTGCCAGCAGCTTAGATAGCGGGCGAGCCTACGAGCAGTACTTC.

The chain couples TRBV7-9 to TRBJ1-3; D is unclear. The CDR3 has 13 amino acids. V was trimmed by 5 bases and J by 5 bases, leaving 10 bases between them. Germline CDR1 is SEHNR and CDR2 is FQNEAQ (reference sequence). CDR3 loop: CASSKGIRNTIYF. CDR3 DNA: TGTGCCAGCAGCAAAGGAATAAGAAACACCATATATTTT.

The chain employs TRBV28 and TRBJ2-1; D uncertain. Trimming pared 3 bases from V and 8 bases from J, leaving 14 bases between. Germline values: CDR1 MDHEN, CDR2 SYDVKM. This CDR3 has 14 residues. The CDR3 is CASSFNGVMYEQFF. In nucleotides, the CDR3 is TGTGCCAGCAGTTTTAACGGAGTTATGTATGAGCAGTTCTTC.

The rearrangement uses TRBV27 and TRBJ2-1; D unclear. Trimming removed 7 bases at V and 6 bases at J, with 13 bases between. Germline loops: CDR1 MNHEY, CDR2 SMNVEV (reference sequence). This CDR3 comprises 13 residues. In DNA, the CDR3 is TGTGCCAGCAATTCCCTAACCCCCAATGAGCAGTTCTTC. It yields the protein CASNSLTPNEQFF.

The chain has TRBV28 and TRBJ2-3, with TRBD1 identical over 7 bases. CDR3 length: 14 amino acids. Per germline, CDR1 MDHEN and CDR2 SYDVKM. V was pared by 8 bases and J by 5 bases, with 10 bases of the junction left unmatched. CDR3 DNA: TGTGCCAGCCAGAGGACAGGACGAGGAGATACGCAGTATTTT. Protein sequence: CASQRTGRGDTQYF.

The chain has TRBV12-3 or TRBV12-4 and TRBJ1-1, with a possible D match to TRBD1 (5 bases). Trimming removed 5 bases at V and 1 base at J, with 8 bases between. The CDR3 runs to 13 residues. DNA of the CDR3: TGTGCCAGCAGTACGACAGAGAACACTGAAGCTTTCTTT. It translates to CASSTTENTEAFF.

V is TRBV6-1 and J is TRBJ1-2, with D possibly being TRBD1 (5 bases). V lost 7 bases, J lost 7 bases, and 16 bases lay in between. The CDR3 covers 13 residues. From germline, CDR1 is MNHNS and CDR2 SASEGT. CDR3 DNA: TGTGCCAGCACTCCGCCGGGACCAGTTGGCTACACCTTC. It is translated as CASTPPGPVGYTF.

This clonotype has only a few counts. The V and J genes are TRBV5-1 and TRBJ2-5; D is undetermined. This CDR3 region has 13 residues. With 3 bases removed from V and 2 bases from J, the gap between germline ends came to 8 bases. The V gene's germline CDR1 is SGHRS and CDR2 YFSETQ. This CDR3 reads CASSSPAQETQYF. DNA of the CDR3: TGCGCCAGCAGCTCTCCGGCTCAAGAGACCCAGTACTTC.

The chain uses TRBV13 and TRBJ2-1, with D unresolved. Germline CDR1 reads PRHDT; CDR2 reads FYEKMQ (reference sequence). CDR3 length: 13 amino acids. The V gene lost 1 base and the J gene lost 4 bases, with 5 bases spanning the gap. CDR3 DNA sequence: TGTGCCAGCAGCTTAGACGGATACAATGAGCAGTTCTTC. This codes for CASSLDGYNEQFF. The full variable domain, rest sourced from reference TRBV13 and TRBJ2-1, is AAGVIQSPRHLIKEKRETATLKCYPIPRHDTVYWYQQGPGQDPQFLISFYEKMQSDKGSIPDRFSAQQFSDYHSELNMSSLELGDSALYFCASSLDGYNEQFFGPGTRLTVL.

CDR3 DNA sequence: TGCAGTGCTAGTAGGAACAGGGGGACGGGAGAGACCCAGTACTTC. Translating it yields CSASRNRGTGETQYF. The rearrangement links TRBV20-1 to TRBJ2-1, with 8 bases lining up with TRBD1. The J call may be faulty, since TRBJ2-5 better matches the DNA end. Germline V gene data show CDR1 as DFQATT and CDR2 as SNEGSKA (reference sequence). The CDR3 totals 15 residues.

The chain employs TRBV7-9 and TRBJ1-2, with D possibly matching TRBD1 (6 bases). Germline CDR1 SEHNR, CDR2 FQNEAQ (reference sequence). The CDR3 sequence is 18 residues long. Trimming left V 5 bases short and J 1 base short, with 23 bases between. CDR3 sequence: CASSSLTGQPGHNYGYTF. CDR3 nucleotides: TGTGCCAGCAGCAGTTTGACAGGCCAGCCGGGGCATAACTATGGCTACACCTTC.

CDR3 amino acids: CSVVPSTGELFF. Written as DNA, the CDR3 is TGCAGCGTTGTACCCAGCACCGGGGAGCTGTTTTTT. The chain couples TRBV29-1 to TRBJ2-2, with no clear D. The CDR3 covers 12 residues. CDR1 and CDR2 (germline): SQVTM, ANQGSEA. Trimming pared 4 bases from V and 4 bases from J, leaving 7 bases between.

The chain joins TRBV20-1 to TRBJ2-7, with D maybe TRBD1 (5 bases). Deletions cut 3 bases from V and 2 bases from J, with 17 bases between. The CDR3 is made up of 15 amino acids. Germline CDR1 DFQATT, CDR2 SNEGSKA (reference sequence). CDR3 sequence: CSASGFQGFAYEQYF. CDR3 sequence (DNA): TGCAGTGCTAGTGGTTTCCAGGGATTCGCCTACGAGCAGTACTTC.

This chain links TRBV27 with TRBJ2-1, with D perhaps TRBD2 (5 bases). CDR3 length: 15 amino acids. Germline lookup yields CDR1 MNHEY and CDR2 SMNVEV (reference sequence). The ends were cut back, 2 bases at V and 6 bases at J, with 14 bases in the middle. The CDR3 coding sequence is TGTGCCAGCAGTTTACTGAGGCAGACTACCAATGAGCAGTTCTTC. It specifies CASSLLRQTTNEQFF.

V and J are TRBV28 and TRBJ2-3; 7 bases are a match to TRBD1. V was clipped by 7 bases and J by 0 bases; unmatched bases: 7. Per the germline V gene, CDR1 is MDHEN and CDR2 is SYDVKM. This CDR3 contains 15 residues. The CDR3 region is CASISADRSTDTQYF. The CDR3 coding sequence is TGTGCCAGCATTTCGGCGGACAGGAGCACAGATACGCAGTATTTT.

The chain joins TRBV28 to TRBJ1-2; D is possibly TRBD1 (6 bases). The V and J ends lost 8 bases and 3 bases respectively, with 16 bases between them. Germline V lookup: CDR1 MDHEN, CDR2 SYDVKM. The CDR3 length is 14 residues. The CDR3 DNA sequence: TGTGCCAGCCGGAAGGGGGGGAACTACTATGGCTACACCTTC. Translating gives CASRKGGNYYGYTF.

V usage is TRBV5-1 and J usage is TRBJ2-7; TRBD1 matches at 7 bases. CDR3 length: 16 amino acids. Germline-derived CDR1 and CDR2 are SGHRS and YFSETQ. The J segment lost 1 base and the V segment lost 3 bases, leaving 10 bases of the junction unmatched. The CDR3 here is CASSWAPGTESYEQYF. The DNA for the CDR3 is TGCGCCAGCAGCTGGGCTCCCGGGACAGAGTCCTACGAGCAGTACTTC.

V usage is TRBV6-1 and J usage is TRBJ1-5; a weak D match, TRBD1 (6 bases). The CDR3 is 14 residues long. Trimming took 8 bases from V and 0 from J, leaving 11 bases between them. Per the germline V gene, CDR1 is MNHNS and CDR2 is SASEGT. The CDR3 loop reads CASSQGHSNQPQHF. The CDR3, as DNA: TGTGCCAGCTCACAGGGACATAGCAATCAGCCCCAGCATTTT.

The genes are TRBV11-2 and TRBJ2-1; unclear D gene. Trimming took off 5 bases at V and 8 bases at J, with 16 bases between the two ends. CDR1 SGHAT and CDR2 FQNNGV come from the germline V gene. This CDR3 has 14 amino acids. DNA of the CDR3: TGTGCCAGCAGCCAAGTCTGGATTGGGTATGAGCAGTTCTTC. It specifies CASSQVWIGYEQFF.

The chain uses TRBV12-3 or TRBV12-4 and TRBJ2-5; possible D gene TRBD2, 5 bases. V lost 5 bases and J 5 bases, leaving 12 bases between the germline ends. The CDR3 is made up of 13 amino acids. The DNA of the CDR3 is TGTGCCAGCAGTGCCTCTAGCCGCGAGACCCAGTACTTC. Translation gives CASSASSRETQYF.

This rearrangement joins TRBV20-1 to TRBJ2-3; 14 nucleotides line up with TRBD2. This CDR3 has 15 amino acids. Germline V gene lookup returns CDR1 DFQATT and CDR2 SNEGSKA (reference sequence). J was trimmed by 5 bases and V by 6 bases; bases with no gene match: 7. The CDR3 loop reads CSAPTSGGVGDTQYF. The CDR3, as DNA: TGCAGTGCGCCGACTAGCGGGGGGGTAGGAGATACGCAGTATTTT.